The sequence of this T cell receptor (beta chain) was determined in a study of T cells after posttransplantation cyclophosphamide. Overall study findings and caveats: Donor-recipient repertoire similarity was low at 1-2 months, rising over year one.

J gave up 8 bases and V 5 bases, and 12 bases lay outside the gene matches. Germline assignment: CDR1 SGHNT and CDR2 YYREEE (reference sequence). The CDR3 spans 15 residues. Produced via immunoSEQ multiplex PCR; TCRdb's table is partial and in-frame only. Here the sample spans 42,000 or so clones, less than 95% being singletons. Treatment was busulfan-fludarabine conditioning, a marrow graft, and cyclophosphamide on days +3 and +4. In regard to this clone: Antigen: not known.

This sequence originates from a male patient between 60 and 69 years old who received an allogeneic stem cell transplant from a related donor and was CMV-positive. Some T cells may possibly be graft donor cells. This specimen consisted of PBMCs, obtained around 67 days after allogeneic stem cell transplant with posttransplant cyclophosphamide. The chain couples TRBV5-4 to TRBJ1-4; TRBD1 aligns across 7 bases. The CDR3 DNA is TGTGCCAGCAGTCGACGACAGGGTACGGAGGAAAAACTGTTTTTT. Protein product: CASSRRQGTEEKLFF.